These T cell receptor beta chains were read from a single sample in a study of blood T cells in healthy people across ages. TCRdb reprocessed the 5' RACE reads via MiXCR and lists one record per CDR3 protein. The table has about 1.5 million distinct CDR3 sequences, 35% to 45% seen once. The sample was blood. These receptors were obtained from a young woman in good health. Both conserved end residues are part of each CDR3. The D gene is left open where the match is weak. Size is omitted from some rows. Given values are once, few, many or a class for expanded clones.

TRBJ2-1 NA many TRBV7-2 TGTGCCAGCAGCTTAAGGGCGGGGAGCTCCTACAATGAGCAGTTCTTC CASSLRAGSSYNEQFF
TRBJ2-5 TRBD2 NA TRBV20-1 TGCAGTGCTAGAGGTACCGGGGGGCAAGAGACCCAGTACTTC CSARGTGGQETQYF
TRBJ2-3 TRBD1 few TRBV19 TGTGCCAGTAGTATAGATAGTTGGATCGGGACAGGGGCCCTTGGTCGGGCAGATACGCAGTATTTT CASSIDSWIGTGALGRADTQYF
TRBJ1-2 NA few TRBV25-1 TGTGCCAGCAGTGACCAACAGGGACCAAGTACGCTCACCTTC CASSDQQGPSTLTF
TRBJ1-4 TRBD1 NA TRBV7-9 TGTGCCAGCACCCCCGATCAGGGACAGGGAAATGAAAAACTGTTTTTT CASTPDQGQGNEKLFF
TRBJ1-1 NA few TRBV7-9 TGTGCCAGCAGCCCTGCGGGGGACACTGAAGCTTTCTTT CASSPAGDTEAFF
TRBJ1-1 NA NA TRBV7-9 TGTGCCAGCAGCTTAGGTACCACCCAGGCCGCTTTCTTT CASSLGTTQAAFF
TRBJ2-1 TRBD2 few TRBV7-8 TGTGCCAGCAGCTCGTTCGACCTAGCGGACCCCTACAATGAGCAGTTCTTC CASSSFDLADPYNEQFF
TRBJ2-7 NA NA TRBV20-1 TGCAGTGCTAGCCCGGACTGGAGAAAACCCTACGAGCAGTACTTC CSASPDWRKPYEQYF
TRBJ1-5 NA NA TRBV6-2/TRBV6-3 TGTGCCAGCAGATACTCCGAATCCCTCAGGCAGCCCCAGCATTTT CASRYSESLRQPQHF
TRBJ2-1 TRBD1 NA TRBV20-1 TGCAGTGCTAGAGTGGCGCAGGGGGCGTACAATGAGCAGTTCTTC CSARVAQGAYNEQFF
TRBJ1-2 NA NA TRBV29-1 TGCAGCGTTGGGAACACAGCCTCGGGCGGCTACACCTTC CSVGNTASGGYTF
TRBJ1-2 TRBD1 few TRBV12-3/TRBV12-4 TGTGCCAGCAGTTATGAGACAGGGGGCGCGTTTGGCTACACCTTC CASSYETGGAFGYTF
TRBJ2-1 NA few TRBV10-3 TGTGCCACTAGCGAATACAATGAGCAGTTCTTC CATSEYNEQFF
TRBJ2-5 NA few TRBV7-9 TGTGCCAGCAGCCCCGCATTTCAAGAGACCCAGTACTTC CASSPAFQETQYF
TRBJ2-7 TRBD2 NA TRBV29-1 TGCAGCGTTGCACGGTCTAGCGGGATGGATGAGCAGTACTTC CSVARSSGMDEQYF